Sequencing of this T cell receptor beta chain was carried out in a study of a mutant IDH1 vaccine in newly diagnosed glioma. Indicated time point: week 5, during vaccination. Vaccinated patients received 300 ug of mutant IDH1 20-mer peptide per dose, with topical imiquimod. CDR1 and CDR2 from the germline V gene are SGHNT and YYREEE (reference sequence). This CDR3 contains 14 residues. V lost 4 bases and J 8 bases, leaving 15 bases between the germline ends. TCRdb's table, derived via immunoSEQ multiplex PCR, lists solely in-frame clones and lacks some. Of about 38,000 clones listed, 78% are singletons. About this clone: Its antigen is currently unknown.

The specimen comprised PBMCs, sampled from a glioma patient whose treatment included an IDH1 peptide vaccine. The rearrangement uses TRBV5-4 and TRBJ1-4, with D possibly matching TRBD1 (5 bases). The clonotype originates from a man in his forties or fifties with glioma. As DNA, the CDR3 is TGTGCCAGCAGCCGGACATCTCAGAGGGAAAAACTGTTTTTT. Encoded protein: CASSRTSQREKLFF.